This TCR beta chain was identified in a study of T cell responses to AZD1222 COVID-19 vaccine. General observations from the study: Females made up more of the donors, who were largely white British, and clonal diversity may have come out too low. Rises in breadth and depth of Spike-specific TCRs came after two AZD1222 doses. Reports say nearly half of spike-specific TCRs go after unmutated variant regions. Across the whole spike, CD4 TCRs peaked at regions 160-218 and 743-854.

Regarding this clone: Its antigen is unidentified.

Using immunoSEQ multiplex PCR, the repertoire was profiled, and TCRdb retains in-frame clones only, with some absent. The sample has 150,000 to 200,000 clones; approximately 90% are singletons. Germline V lookup: CDR1 ENHRY, CDR2 SYGVKD. Trimming cost V 0 bases and J 7 bases, with 15 bases left between them. The CDR3 has 15 residues. The material was peripheral blood, obtained 28 days after the second AZD1222 dose. The chain recombines TRBV10-3 with TRBJ1-2; D not certain. The TCR originated in an adult who received the AZD1222 COVID-19 vaccine. For the CDR3, the DNA is TGTGCCATCAGTGAGTCTGGCCGTATTTATGGTGGCTACACCTTC. As protein: CAISESGRIYGGYTF.